A selection of T cell receptor beta chains follows, all from one sample in a study of T cells in Graves' hyperthyroidism and ophthalmopathy. TCRdb recomputed calls from the multiplex PCR reads with MiXCR, one row per CDR3 protein. The repertoire holds fewer than 500,000 distinct CDR3 sequences, with roughly 13% as singletons. Specimen: blood. The receptors were sampled from a man aged 30 to 39 with Graves' hyperthyroidism that later progressed to Graves' ophthalmopathy. Each CDR3 is given with its conserved first and last residue.

>TRBJ1-1|TRBV4-1
CASSQGRGQGNTEAFF
>TRBJ2-1|TRBV5-1
CASSPSDPYNEQFF
>TRBJ2-1|TRBV12-3/TRBV12-4
CASSLLLAEYNEQFF
>TRBJ2-5|TRBV5-4
CASSLPGTGDFWTQYF
>TRBJ1-4|TRBV2
CASSAPGQGALGEKLFF
>TRBJ1-2|TRBV5-6
CASSSENRGYGYTF
>TRBJ1-1|TRBV18
CASSPTLQGANTEAFF
>TRBJ2-1|TRBV30
CAWKTGGHNEQFF
>TRBJ1-4|TRBV30
CAWSVGYEKLFF
>TRBJ2-3|TRBV20-1
CSASQGDTQYF
>TRBJ2-7|TRBV12-3/TRBV12-4
CASSPDRVDEQYF
>TRBJ2-3|TRBV18
CASLSTGAADTQYF
>TRBJ2-4|TRBV7-2
CASSLRGRTNIQYF
>TRBJ2-1|TRBV6-1
CASSLSRAGTHTEQFF
>TRBJ1-6|TRBV30
CAWSRNSPLHF
>TRBJ1-1|TRBV27
CASKQGSRDTEAFF
>TRBJ2-5|TRBV5-8
CASSRGTEVFVETQYF
>TRBJ1-2|TRBV10-3
CAISDFGYTF
>TRBJ2-1|TRBV28
CASIKGLENNEQFF